This entry concerns a single T cell receptor beta chain. The target antigen is unknown. The CDR3 sequence is 13 residues long. Germline values: CDR1 MNHNS, CDR2 SASEGT. V lost 6 bases, J lost 3 bases, and 12 bases lay in between. This sample is drawn from a study of T cell repertoires in cytomegalovirus infection. Study details: Public TCR beta signatures indicated both CMV infection and matching HLA type. General observations from the study: HLA-C-restricted CMV clonotypes gave the most frequent clonotype in two of eight donors. Public TCR beta family frequency separated CMV-and-HLA carriers, including in an independent cohort.

Each CDR3 protein gets one entry after TCRdb re-called the reads with MiXCR. There are approximately 1,000,000 distinct CDR3 sequences in the sample; roughly a third occur only once, and 13% lies in the top ten. This chain links TRBV6-1 with TRBJ2-7; D is perhaps TRBD1 or TRBD2 (5 bases each). This clonotype was obtained from a human donor in good health (CMV status not recorded). Some clones in this sample may be carry-over from other donors' samples. The starting material was cultured CD8+ T cells from PBMCs, obtained from culture after CMV antigen stimulation. The CDR3 region has the DNA TGTGCCAGCAGCGGGGCCAGAAGCTACGAGCAGTACTTC. Translating gives CASSGARSYEQYF.